This T cell receptor (beta chain) was identified in a study of T-cell reconstitution after alpha-beta-depleted transplantation in children. During its preparation, the TCRbeta library received unique molecular identifiers. TCRdb fed the PCR reads into MiXCR, producing one record per CDR3 protein. Here the sample spans 490,000 or so distinct CDR3 sequences, about an eighth being singletons. This clonotype was observed many times. This CDR3 contains 14 residues. Trimming pared 0 bases from V and 3 bases from J, leaving 12 bases between. CDR1 is DFQATT and CDR2 is SNEGSKA in the germline V gene (reference sequence).

The material was PBMCs from the stem cell graft donor, obtained from the stem cell graft. V and J are TRBV20-1 and TRBJ2-7; no clear D. The receptor comes from a human donor who donated a stem cell graft to a child with combined immunodeficiency. Here the CDR3 reads CSARDRSLYYEQYF. The CDR3 bases are TGCAGTGCTAGAGATCGTTCCCTTTACTACGAGCAGTACTTC.